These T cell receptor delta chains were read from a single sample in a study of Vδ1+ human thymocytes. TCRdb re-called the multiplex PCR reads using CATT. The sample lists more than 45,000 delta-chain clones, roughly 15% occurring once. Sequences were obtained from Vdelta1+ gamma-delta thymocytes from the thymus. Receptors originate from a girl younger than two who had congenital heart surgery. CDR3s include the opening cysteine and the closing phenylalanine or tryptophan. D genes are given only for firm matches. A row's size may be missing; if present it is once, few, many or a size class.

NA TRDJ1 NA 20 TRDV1 TGTGCTCTTGGGGAACTCCCCCAATTGGGCCCGGTCGGAAACACCGATAAACTCATCTTT CALGELPQLGPVGNTDKLIF
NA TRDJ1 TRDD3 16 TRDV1 TGTGCTCTTGGGGAACTTGGCTGGGGGATACGCCGATCACTCATCTTT CALGELGWGIRRSLIF
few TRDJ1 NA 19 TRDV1 TGTGCTCTTGGGGCGGCTAGCGTGACTCCTGCGGAGTGTACCGATAAACTCATCTTT CALGAASVTPAECTDKLIF
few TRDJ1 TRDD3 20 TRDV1 TGTGCTCTTGGGGTCTCGATTTCCTCCGGACTGGGGGACCACACCGATAAACTCATCTTT CALGVSISSGLGDHTDKLIF
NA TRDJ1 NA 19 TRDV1 TGTGCTCTTGGGGTTCGTCAGCTGCCCGGCCGGGATTGCACCGATAAACTCATCTTT CALGVRQLPGRDCTDKLIF
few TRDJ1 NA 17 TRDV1 TGTGCTCTTGGGGCCCTTCGGGGCCATGAATACGGGGATAAACTCATCTTT CALGALRGHEYGDKLIF
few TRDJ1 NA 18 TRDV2 TGTGCCTGTGACACCGGGGGTCAGCCGGCGGTGTACACCGATAAACTCATCTTT CACDTGGQPAVYTDKLIF
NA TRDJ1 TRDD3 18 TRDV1 TGTGCTCTTGGGGAAGCTACGTTGGGGGATACGTACACCGATAAACTCATCTTT CALGEATLGDTYTDKLIF
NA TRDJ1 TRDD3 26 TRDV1 TGTGCTCTTGGGGAACTCAAACTGGGGCCCGACGTAGATCCTCCACTGGGGGATTTGTACACCGATAAACTCATCTTT CALGELKLGPDVDPPLGDLYTDKLIF
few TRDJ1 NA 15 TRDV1 TGTGCTCTTGGGGAACGAACGTCTCTCACCGATAAACTCATCTTT CALGERTSLTDKLIF
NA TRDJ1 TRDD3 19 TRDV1 TGTGCTCTTGGGGAGGGAACGGAGCTGGGGGCCGGTCCGGGCGATAAACTCATCTTT CALGEGTELGAGPGDKLIF
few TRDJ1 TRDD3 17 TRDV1 TGTGCTCTAACTACCCCTGGGGGATACGTACACGGCGATAAACTCATCTTT CALTTPGGYVHGDKLIF
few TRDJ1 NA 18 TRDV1 TGTGCTCTTGGGGAAGTTTGCTTTCTCGGAGGTGAAACCGATAAACTCATCTTT CALGEVCFLGGETDKLIF